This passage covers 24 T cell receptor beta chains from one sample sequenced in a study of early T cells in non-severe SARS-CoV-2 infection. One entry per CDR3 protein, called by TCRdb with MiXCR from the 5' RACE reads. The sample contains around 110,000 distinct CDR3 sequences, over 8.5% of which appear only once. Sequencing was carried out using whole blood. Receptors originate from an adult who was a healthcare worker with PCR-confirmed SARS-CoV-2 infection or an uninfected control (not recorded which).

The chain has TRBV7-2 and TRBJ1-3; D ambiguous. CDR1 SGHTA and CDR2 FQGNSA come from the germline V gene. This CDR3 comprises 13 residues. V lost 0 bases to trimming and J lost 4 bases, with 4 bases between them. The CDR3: CASSLASGNTIYF. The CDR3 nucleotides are TGTGCCAGCAGCTTAGCGAGCGGAAACACCATATATTTT.

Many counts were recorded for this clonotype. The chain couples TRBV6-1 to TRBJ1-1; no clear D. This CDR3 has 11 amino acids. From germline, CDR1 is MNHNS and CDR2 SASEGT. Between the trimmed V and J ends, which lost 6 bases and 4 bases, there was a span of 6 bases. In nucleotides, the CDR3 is TGTGCCAGCAGGCCGTCCACTGAAGCTTTCTTT. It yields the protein CASRPSTEAFF.

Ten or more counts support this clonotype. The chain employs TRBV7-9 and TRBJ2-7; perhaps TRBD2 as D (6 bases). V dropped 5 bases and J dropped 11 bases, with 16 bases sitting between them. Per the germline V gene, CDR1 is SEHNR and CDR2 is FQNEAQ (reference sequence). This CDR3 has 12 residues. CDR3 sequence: CASSANIGGKYF. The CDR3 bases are TGTGCCAGCAGCGCCAACATCGGAGGGAAGTACTTC.

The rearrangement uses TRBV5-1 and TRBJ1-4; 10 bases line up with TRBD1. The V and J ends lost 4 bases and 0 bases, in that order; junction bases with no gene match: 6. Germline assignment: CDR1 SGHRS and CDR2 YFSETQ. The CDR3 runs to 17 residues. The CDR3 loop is CASSLGQGRSTNEKLFF. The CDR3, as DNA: TGCGCCAGCAGCCTGGGACAGGGGCGGTCAACTAATGAAAAACTGTTTTTT. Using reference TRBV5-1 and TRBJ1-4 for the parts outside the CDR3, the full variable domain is KAGVTQTPRYLIKTRGQQVTLSCSPISGHRSVSWYQQTPGQGLQFLFEYFSETQRNKGNFPGRFSGRQFSNSRSEMNVSTLELGDSALYLCASSLGQGRSTNEKLFFGSGTQLSVL.

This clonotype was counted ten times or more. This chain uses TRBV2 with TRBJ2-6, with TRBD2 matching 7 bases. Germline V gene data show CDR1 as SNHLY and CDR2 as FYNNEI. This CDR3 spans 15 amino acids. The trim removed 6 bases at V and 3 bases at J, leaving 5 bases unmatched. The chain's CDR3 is CASRGLTFGANVLTF. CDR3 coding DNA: TGTGCCAGCAGGGGACTAACGTTTGGGGCCAACGTCCTGACTTTC.

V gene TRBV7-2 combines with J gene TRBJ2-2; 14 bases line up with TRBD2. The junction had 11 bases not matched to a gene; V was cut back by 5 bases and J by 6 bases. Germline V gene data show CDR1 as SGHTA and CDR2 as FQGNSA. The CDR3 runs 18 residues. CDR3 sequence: CASSPSERLAGGPGELFF. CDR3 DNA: TGTGCCAGCAGCCCTAGTGAGCGACTAGCGGGAGGGCCCGGGGAGCTGTTTTTT.

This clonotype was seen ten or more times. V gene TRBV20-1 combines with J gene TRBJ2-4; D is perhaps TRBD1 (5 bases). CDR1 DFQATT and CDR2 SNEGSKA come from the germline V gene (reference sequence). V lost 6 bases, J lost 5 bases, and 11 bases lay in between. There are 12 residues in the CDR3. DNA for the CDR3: TGCAGTGCAAGGGGCAGGGAAAACATTCAGTACTTC. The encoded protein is CSARGRENIQYF.

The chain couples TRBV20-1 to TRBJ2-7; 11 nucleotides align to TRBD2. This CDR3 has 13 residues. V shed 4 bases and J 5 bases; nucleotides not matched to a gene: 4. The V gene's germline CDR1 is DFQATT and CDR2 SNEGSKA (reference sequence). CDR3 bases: TGCAGTGCTATCTCGGGACTAGCGGACGAGCAGTACTTC. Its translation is CSAISGLADEQYF.

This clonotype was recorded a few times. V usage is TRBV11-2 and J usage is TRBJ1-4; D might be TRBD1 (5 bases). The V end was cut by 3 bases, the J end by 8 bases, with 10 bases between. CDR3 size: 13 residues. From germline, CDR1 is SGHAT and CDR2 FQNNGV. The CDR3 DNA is TGTGCCAGCAGCTTGACAGAGGGGGAAAAACTGTTTTTT. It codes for CASSLTEGEKLFF.

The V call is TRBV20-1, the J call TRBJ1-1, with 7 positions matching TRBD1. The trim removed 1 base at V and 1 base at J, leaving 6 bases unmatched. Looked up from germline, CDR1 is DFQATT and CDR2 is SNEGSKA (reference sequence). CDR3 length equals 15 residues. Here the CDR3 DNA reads TGCAGTGCTAGAGGCACAGGGGAAGCGAACACTGAAGCTTTCTTT. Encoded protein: CSARGTGEANTEAFF.

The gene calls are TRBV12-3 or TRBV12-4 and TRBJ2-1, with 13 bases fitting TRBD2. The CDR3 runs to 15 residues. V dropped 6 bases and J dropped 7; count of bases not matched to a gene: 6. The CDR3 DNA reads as TGTGCCAGCAGAATGCCACTAGCGGGAGGGAATGAGCAGTTCTTC. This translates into CASRMPLAGGNEQFF.

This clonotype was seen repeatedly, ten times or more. CDR3 region: CASSLPDRTYEQYF. CDR3 sequence (DNA): TGCGCCAGCAGCCTTCCCGACAGGACCTACGAGCAGTACTTC. The rearrangement joins TRBV4-1 to TRBJ2-7; weak D call: TRBD1 (6 bases). The CDR3 runs to 14 residues. Germline V CDR1 and CDR2: MGHRA, YSYEKL. V was cut by 4 bases and J by 2 bases, with 12 bases left in between.

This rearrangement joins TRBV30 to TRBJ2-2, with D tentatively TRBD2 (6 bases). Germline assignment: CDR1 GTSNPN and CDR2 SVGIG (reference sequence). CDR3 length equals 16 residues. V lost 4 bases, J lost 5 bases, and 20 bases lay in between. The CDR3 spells CAWNPHYGTPTGELFF. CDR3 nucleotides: TGTGCCTGGAATCCTCATTACGGGACTCCAACCGGGGAGCTGTTTTTT.

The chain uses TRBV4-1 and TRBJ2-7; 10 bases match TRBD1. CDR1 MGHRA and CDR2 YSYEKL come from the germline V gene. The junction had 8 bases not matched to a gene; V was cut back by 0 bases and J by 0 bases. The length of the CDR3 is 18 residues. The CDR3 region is CASSQERDRGPNSYEQYF. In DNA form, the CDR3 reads TGCGCCAGCAGCCAAGAGCGCGACAGGGGGCCTAACTCCTACGAGCAGTACTTC.

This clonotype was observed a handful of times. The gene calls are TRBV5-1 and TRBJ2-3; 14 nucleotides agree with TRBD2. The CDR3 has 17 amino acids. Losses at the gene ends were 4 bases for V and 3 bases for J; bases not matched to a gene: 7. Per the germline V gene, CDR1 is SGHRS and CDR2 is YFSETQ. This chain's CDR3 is CASSPGLAGGTTDTQYF. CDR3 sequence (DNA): TGCGCCAGCAGCCCCGGACTAGCGGGAGGAACGACAGATACGCAGTATTTT.

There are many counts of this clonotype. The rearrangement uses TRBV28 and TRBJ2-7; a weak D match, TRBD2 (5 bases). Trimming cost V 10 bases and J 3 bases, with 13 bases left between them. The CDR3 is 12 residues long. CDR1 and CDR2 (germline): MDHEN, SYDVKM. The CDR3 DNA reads TGTGCCACCCTAGCTCACTACTACGAGCAGTACTTC. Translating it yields CATLAHYYEQYF.

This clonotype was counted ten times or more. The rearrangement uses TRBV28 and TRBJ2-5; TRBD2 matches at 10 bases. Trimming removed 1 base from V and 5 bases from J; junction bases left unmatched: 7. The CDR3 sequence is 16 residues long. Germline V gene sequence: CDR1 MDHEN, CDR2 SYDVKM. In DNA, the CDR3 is TGTGCCAGCAGTTTATTGGCTAGCGGGAGTGGCGAGACCCAGTACTTC. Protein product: CASSLLASGSGETQYF.

Written as DNA, the CDR3 is TGCGCCAGCAGCCAAGATTGGGGAGTGGAAAAACTGTTTTTT. This encodes CASSQDWGVEKLFF. The chain is built from TRBV4-3 and TRBJ1-4; no reliable D call. Trimming took off 0 bases at V and 8 bases at J, with 10 bases between the two ends. The CDR3 is made up of 14 amino acids. From germline, CDR1 is LGHNA and CDR2 YSLEER.

CDR3 sequence reads: CASSLIFRASGRESGELFF. CDR3 nucleotides: TGTGCCAGCAGCTTAATTTTTCGGGCTAGCGGGAGGGAATCGGGGGAGCTGTTTTTT. The rearrangement uses TRBV11-2 and TRBJ2-2; TRBD2 matches 12 bases. V lost 2 bases to trimming and J lost 8 bases; unmatched junction nucleotides: 15. This CDR3 has 19 amino acids. Per germline, CDR1 SGHAT and CDR2 FQNNGV.

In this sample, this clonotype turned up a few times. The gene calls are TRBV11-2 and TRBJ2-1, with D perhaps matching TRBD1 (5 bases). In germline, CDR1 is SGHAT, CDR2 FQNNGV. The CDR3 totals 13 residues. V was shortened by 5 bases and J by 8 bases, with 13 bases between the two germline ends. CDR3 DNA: TGTGCCAGCAGCGCAGCCAGGGTTGATGAGCAGTTCTTC. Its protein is CASSAARVDEQFF.

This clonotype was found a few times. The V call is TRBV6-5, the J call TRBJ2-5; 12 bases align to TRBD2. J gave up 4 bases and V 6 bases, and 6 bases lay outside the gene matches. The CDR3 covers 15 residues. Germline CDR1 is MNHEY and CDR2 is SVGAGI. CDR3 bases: TGTGCCAGCAGCCTACGGACTAGCGGGATAGAGACCCAGTACTTC. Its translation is CASSLRTSGIETQYF.

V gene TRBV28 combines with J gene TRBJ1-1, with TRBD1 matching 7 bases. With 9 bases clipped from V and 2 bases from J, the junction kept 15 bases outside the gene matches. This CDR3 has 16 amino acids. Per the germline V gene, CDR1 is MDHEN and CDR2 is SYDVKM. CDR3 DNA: TGTGCCAGTGGATCGGGACAGCTATTATTTAACACTGAAGCTTTCTTT. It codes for CASGSGQLLFNTEAFF.

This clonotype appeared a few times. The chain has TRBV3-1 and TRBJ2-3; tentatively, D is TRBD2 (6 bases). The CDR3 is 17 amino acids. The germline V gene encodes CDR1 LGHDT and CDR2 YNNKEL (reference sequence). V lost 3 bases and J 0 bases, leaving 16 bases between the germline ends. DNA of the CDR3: TGTGCCAGCAGCCAGGCACCGGGACTCATAAGCACAGATACGCAGTATTTT. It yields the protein CASSQAPGLISTDTQYF.

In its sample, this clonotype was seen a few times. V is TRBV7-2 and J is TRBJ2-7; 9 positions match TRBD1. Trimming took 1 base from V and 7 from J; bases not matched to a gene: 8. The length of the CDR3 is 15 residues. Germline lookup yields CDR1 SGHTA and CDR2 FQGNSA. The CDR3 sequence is CASSLEGTGTGEQYF. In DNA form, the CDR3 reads TGTGCCAGCAGCTTAGAGGGGACAGGGACTGGGGAGCAGTACTTC.